This T cell receptor (beta chain) was retrieved from a study of Tregs in tolerant kidney transplant recipients. The study, taken as a whole, reports: This study did not directly address biological reproducibility. Antigen-driven expansion was suggested because donor-specific Tregs expanded more than all Tregs in tolerant patients.

The protocol was immunoSEQ multiplex PCR, while the TCRdb copy is restricted to in-frame clones and leaves out a portion. The sample has just under 65,000 clones, 95% to 98% seen once. Trimming cost V 4 bases and J 1 base; bases outside gene matches: 6. The CDR3 is 15 amino acids. Per germline, CDR1 SGDLS and CDR2 YYNGEE. CD4+CD25+CD127- Tregs, CD4+CD25- non-Tregs, CD4 and CD8 cells were sorted. In regard to this clone: Its antigen is as yet unknown.

The J gene is TRBJ1-1, the V gene TRBV9; 8 nucleotides agree with TRBD1. The sample was Tregs from blood, taken before the transplant. The clonotype comes from a human donor who received a combined kidney and bone marrow transplant. The CDR3 loop is CASSSPGTGNTEAFF. DNA of the CDR3: TGTGCCAGCAGCTCACCCGGGACAGGGAACACTGAAGCTTTCTTT.